A single sample gave rise to the 21 T cell receptor beta chains below, sequenced in a study of cytomegalovirus exposure and HLA in healthy donors (dated by TCRdb to the late 2010s). The library was produced with the immunoSEQ multiplex PCR assay. The multiplex PCR relied on a mix of 60 forward primers for TCR Vbeta segments and 13 reverse primers for TCR Jbeta segments. TCRdb took this table from immuneACCESS and kept in-frame rearrangements with V and J called. Such tables lack part of the clones; where checked against another copy, unresolved V genes explain under half of the gap, and the rest is unexplained. The sample table lists some 150,000 clones, approximately 81% of them with a count of one. The biggest ten clones account for 2% to 2.5% of the sample. Input material: PBMCs. These receptors were collected from a woman in her fifties or sixties in good health and CMV-seronegative.

The chain joins TRBV25-1 to TRBJ2-5; TRBD2 might be the D (6 bases). The DNA matches TRBJ2-7 better at its end, which makes the J call doubtful. The CDR3 runs 14 residues. Germline V gene lookup returns CDR1 MGHDK and CDR2 SYGVNS. The CDR3: CASRPGTASYEQYF. The CDR3, as DNA: TGTGCCAGCAGACCCGGGACTGCTTCCTACGAGCAGTACTTC.

This chain links TRBV6-5 with TRBJ2-7, with 7 bases identical to TRBD1. The V segment lost 4 bases and the J segment 1 base; nucleotides outside the gene matches: 4. This CDR3 region has 14 residues. Germline V gives CDR1 MNHEY, CDR2 SVGAGI. The CDR3 bases are TGTGCCAGCAGTTCCCCGGACAGGTCCTACGAGCAGTACTTC. The encoded protein is CASSSPDRSYEQYF.

The chain couples TRBV28 to TRBJ2-7, with 8 nucleotides matching TRBD1. The trim removed 7 bases at V and 5 bases at J, leaving 4 bases unmatched. The germline V gene has CDR1 MDHEN and CDR2 SYDVKM. CDR3 size: 12 residues. CDR3 DNA sequence: TGTGCCAGCACGGACAGGGTCCACGAGCAGTACTTC. It translates to CASTDRVHEQYF.

V usage is TRBV19 and J usage is TRBJ1-1; 7 bases agree with TRBD1. The CDR3 is made up of 15 amino acids. The ends lost 5 bases at V and 4 bases at J; junction bases unmatched: 10. In germline, CDR1 is LNHDA, CDR2 SQIVND (reference sequence). The CDR3 reads CASSSQTGSSTEAFF. In nucleotides, the CDR3 is TGTGCCAGTAGTTCCCAGACAGGGTCTAGCACTGAAGCTTTCTTT.

Only one count was recorded for this clone. V is TRBV7-2 and J is TRBJ2-7; D possibly corresponds to TRBD2 (5 bases). This CDR3 comprises 14 residues. CDR1 SGHTA and CDR2 FQGNSA come from the germline V gene. Trimming shortened V by 7 bases and J by 7 bases, and 20 bases separated the two germline ends. CDR3 nucleotide sequence: TGTGCCAGCACCGAAACTCCCTTGAGGGTGGAGCAGTACTTC. Protein: CASTETPLRVEQYF.

This rearrangement joins TRBV9 to TRBJ1-2; 11 nucleotides align to TRBD1. This CDR3 has 17 residues. Losses at the gene ends were 2 bases for V and 5 bases for J; bases not matched to a gene: 11. The germline V gene encodes CDR1 SGDLS and CDR2 YYNGEE. The CDR3 loop is CASSVTPGQGDLYGYTF. In DNA form, the CDR3 reads TGTGCCAGCAGCGTCACGCCGGGACAGGGGGACCTTTATGGCTACACCTTC.

About this clone itself: The junction departs from germline at one end; a sequencing error may be responsible. This chain uses TRBV7-9 with TRBJ1-2; D is perhaps TRBD1 (5 bases). The length of the CDR3 is 13 residues. Looked up from germline, CDR1 is SEHNR and CDR2 is FQNEAQ (reference sequence). CDR3: CSSSLTQGSGYTF. The CDR3 DNA reads as TGTTCCAGCAGCTTAACCCAGGGCAGCGGCTACACCTTC.

The chain combines TRBV9 with TRBJ1-3; a possible D gene is TRBD1 (6 bases). Germline-derived CDR1 and CDR2 are SGDLS and YYNGEE. The V gene lost 3 bases and the J gene lost 2 bases, with 12 bases spanning the gap. CDR3 length: 15 residues. For the CDR3, the DNA is TGTGCCAGCAGCGCCCGGGACAATCCTGGAAACACCATATATTTT. Its protein is CASSARDNPGNTIYF.

This clone was counted between two and nine times. The V and J genes are TRBV4-3 and TRBJ1-1; D uncertain. The CDR3 is 11 amino acids. Trimming shortened V by 3 bases and J by 14 bases, and 13 bases separated the two germline ends. The germline V gene has CDR1 LGHNA and CDR2 YSLEER. The CDR3 region is CASSQAWSWFF. The CDR3 DNA reads as TGCGCCAGCAGCCAGGCTTGGTCTTGGTTCTTT.

V and J are TRBV5-6 and TRBJ2-7; 10 nucleotides match TRBD2. There are 15 residues in the CDR3. Unmatched junction bases numbered 5, after V lost 2 bases and J lost 3 bases. Germline assignment: CDR1 SGHDT and CDR2 YYEEEE. This CDR3 is CASSLAGTSDYEQYF. The CDR3, as DNA: TGTGCCAGCAGCTTAGCCGGGACTAGCGACTACGAGCAGTACTTC.

This chain uses TRBV28 with TRBJ1-6, with TRBD1 as a possible D gene (5 bases). CDR3 length: 14 residues. The V end was cut by 3 bases, the J end by 9 bases, with 12 bases between. CDR1 is MDHEN and CDR2 is SYDVKM in the germline V gene. The CDR3 DNA reads TGTGCCAGCAGTTTGGACACCTGGGGTTCACCCCTCCACTTT. Protein sequence: CASSLDTWGSPLHF.

This clone was seen more than once but under ten times. Other nucleotide sequences from this sample produce the same CDR3. The DNA of the CDR3 is TGTGCCAGCAGTTTCTTAAACTATGGCTACACCTTC. Its protein product is CASSFLNYGYTF. The gene calls are TRBV28 and TRBJ1-2; D ambiguous. Germline V gene lookup returns CDR1 MDHEN and CDR2 SYDVKM. The V end lost 3 bases, the J end lost 2 bases, and 4 bases lay between the germline ends. The CDR3 extends over 12 amino acids.

The chain joins TRBV7-9 to TRBJ1-5, with 9 bases fitting TRBD1. Unmatched junction bases numbered 5, after V lost 3 bases and J lost 2 bases. There are 16 residues in the CDR3. The V gene's germline CDR1 is SEHNR and CDR2 FQNEAQ (reference sequence). CDR3 protein: CASSLGDRVGNQPQHF. The CDR3 DNA is TGTGCCAGCAGCTTGGGGGACAGGGTAGGCAATCAGCCCCAGCATTTT.

This chain joins TRBV12-5 and TRBJ2-3, with TRBD1 matching 9 bases. The trim removed 5 bases at V and 1 base at J, leaving 4 bases unmatched. This CDR3 is 15 amino acids long. The germline gives CDR1 LGHNT, CDR2 FRNRAP. CDR3 DNA sequence: TGTGCTAGTGGTCCGGGACAGGGCCGCACAGATACGCAGTATTTT. Translation gives CASGPGQGRTDTQYF.

This rearrangement joins TRBV6-1 to TRBJ1-4; D might be TRBD1 (5 bases). V was clipped by 7 bases and J by 3 bases, with 15 bases between them. There are 15 residues in the CDR3. Germline V gives CDR1 MNHNS, CDR2 SASEGT. CDR3 sequence reads: CASNYEGAANEKLFF. The CDR3 DNA reads as TGTGCCAGCAACTATGAAGGGGCGGCTAATGAAAAACTGTTTTTT.

This clone was seen only a few times. This chain links TRBV28 with TRBJ2-3; D remains unclear. Germline-derived CDR1 and CDR2 are MDHEN and SYDVKM. Deletions cut 8 bases from V and 4 bases from J, with 4 bases between. This CDR3 contains 10 residues. CDR3 amino acids: CASRADTQYF. CDR3 coding DNA: TGTGCCAGCCGTGCAGATACGCAGTATTTT.

This clone was counted between two and nine times. This chain links TRBV7-9 with TRBJ1-4; maybe TRBD1 (5 bases). The ends were cut back, 5 bases at V and 3 bases at J, with 10 bases in the middle. The CDR3 is 14 amino acids. Looked up from germline, CDR1 is SEHNR and CDR2 is FQNEAQ (reference sequence). CDR3 nucleotides: TGTGCCAGCAGCGGACGACAGTCTAATGAAAAACTGTTTTTT. This encodes CASSGRQSNEKLFF. Full variable domain (remainder filled in from reference TRBV7-9 and TRBJ1-4): DTGVSQNPRHKITKRGQNVTFRCDPISEHNRLYWYRQTLGQGPEFLTYFQNEAQLEKSRLLSDRFSAERPKGSFSTLEIQRTEQGDSAMYLCASSGRQSNEKLFFGSGTQLSVL.

This clone was picked up one time. The CDR3 here is CASSLGDRGSSYEQYF. For the CDR3, the DNA is TGTGCCAGCAGCTTAGGAGACCGCGGGAGCTCCTACGAGCAGTACTTC. The V call is TRBV7-9, the J call TRBJ2-7; 7 bases match TRBD2. The CDR3 contains 16 residues. Unmatched junction bases numbered 6, after V lost 1 base and J lost 0 bases. Germline V gene sequence: CDR1 SEHNR, CDR2 FQNEAQ (reference sequence). The full variable domain, in which reference TRBV7-9 and TRBJ2-7 provide the parts outside the CDR3, is DTGVSQNPRHKITKRGQNVTFRCDPISEHNRLYWYRQTLGQGPEFLTYFQNEAQLEKSRLLSDRFSAERPKGSFSTLEIQRTEQGDSAMYLCASSLGDRGSSYEQYFGPGTRLTVT.

The chain recombines TRBV2 with TRBJ1-6; unclear D gene. The germline CDR1 and CDR2 sequences are SNHLY and FYNNEI. V lost 2 bases to trimming and J lost 10 bases, with 18 bases between them. The CDR3 is 16 residues long. This CDR3 is CASSETLWARGSPLHF. Written as DNA, the CDR3 is TGTGCCAGCAGTGAAACCTTGTGGGCCCGTGGCTCACCCCTCCACTTT.

The genes are TRBV19 and TRBJ2-3; no clear D gene. CDR1 is LNHDA and CDR2 is SQIVND in the germline V gene (reference sequence). There are 13 residues in the CDR3. Trimming shortened V by 5 bases and J by 1 base, and 7 bases separated the two germline ends. The DNA for the CDR3 is TGTGCCAGTAGTTTATCGGGCACAGATACGCAGTATTTT. It translates to CASSLSGTDTQYF.

The rearrangement uses TRBV6-5 and TRBJ2-3; TRBD2 aligns across 9 bases. V shed 6 bases and J 2 bases; nucleotides not matched to a gene: 6. The CDR3 spans 15 residues. Germline CDR1 reads MNHEY; CDR2 reads SVGAGI. CDR3 DNA: TGTGCCAGCAGGCTGACTAGCGGCCCCACAGATACGCAGTATTTT. It is translated as CASRLTSGPTDTQYF.